These T cell receptor beta chains were read from a single sample in a study of T cell responses to AZD1222 COVID-19 vaccine. TCRdb's copy holds only in-frame clones and misses some; the assay was immunoSEQ multiplex PCR. Among under 90,000 clones, around four fifths were seen once, and the ten largest hold 1.3%. The sequenced sample was peripheral blood, obtained 28 days after the second AZD1222 dose. These receptors all stem from an adult who received the AZD1222 COVID-19 vaccine. CDR3s include the opening cysteine and the closing phenylalanine or tryptophan. A D gene is named only where the DNA matches it firmly. Some rows mark clone size as missing; the rest say once, few, many or name a class of expanded clone.

J | V | D | size | DNA | CDR3
TRBJ1-2 | TRBV30 | NA | NA | TGTGCCTGGAGTACCCGAAGAGGCTACACCTTC | CAWSTRRGYTF
TRBJ1-4 | TRBV28 | NA | NA | TGTGCCAGCAGTCCCGCCTGGGGGATCGGCGAAAAACTGTTTTTT | CASSPAWGIGEKLFF
TRBJ2-1 | TRBV4-1 | TRBD2 | NA | TGCGCCAGCAGCCAAGATCCCGGACTAGCGAAGAGCTCCTACAATGAGCAGTTCTTC | CASSQDPGLAKSSYNEQFF
TRBJ2-7 | TRBV6-2/TRBV6-3 | TRBD2 | medium-sized | TGTGCCAGCAGTTACGGACTAGCGGGAGCCTACGAGCAGTACTTC | CASSYGLAGAYEQYF
TRBJ2-1 | TRBV11-2 | TRBD1 | NA | TGTGCCAGCAGCTCCCCGGGACAGAAGAATGAGCAGTTCTTC | CASSSPGQKNEQFF
TRBJ1-1 | TRBV12-3/TRBV12-4 | NA | NA | TGTGCCAGCAGTTTAGGGCGGAACACTGAAGCTTTCTTT | CASSLGRNTEAFF
TRBJ2-3 | TRBV6-5 | TRBD1 | NA | TGTGCCAGCAGTTCCCACAGGGGGCGAGGCACAGATACGCAGTATTTT | CASSSHRGRGTDTQYF
TRBJ2-5 | TRBV4-3 | TRBD1 | NA | TGCGCCAGCAGCCAAGACGGGACAGACCAAGAGACCCAGTACTTC | CASSQDGTDQETQYF
TRBJ1-2 | TRBV28 | NA | NA | TGTGCCAGCAGGAGGGCCCCGGATGGCTACACCTTC | CASRRAPDGYTF
TRBJ1-4 | TRBV30 | NA | NA | TGTGCCTGGAGTGTACAAATTGGTGAAAAACTGTTTTTT | CAWSVQIGEKLFF
TRBJ1-2 | TRBV6-2/TRBV6-3 | TRBD1 | NA | TGTGCCAGCAGTTACGGGAGGACAGGGCATGGCTACACCTTC | CASSYGRTGHGYTF
TRBJ2-5 | TRBV3-1/TRBV3-2 | NA | NA | TGTGCCAGCAGCTACTATCCCGGGGGAGGCGAGACCCAGTACTTC | CASSYYPGGGETQYF
TRBJ1-3 | TRBV12-3/TRBV12-4 | NA | NA | TGTGCCAGCAGCCCCGACCGTGGAGACACCATATATTTT | CASSPDRGDTIYF
TRBJ2-7 | TRBV6-2/TRBV6-3 | TRBD1 | NA | TGTGCCAGCAGTTCGAGACAGGGTAAAGATCGGCGCTACGAGCAGTACTTC | CASSSRQGKDRRYEQYF
TRBJ2-7 | TRBV28 | NA | NA | TGTGCCAGTCAAATACAGGGTGTCAGGGAGCAGTACTTC | CASQIQGVREQYF
TRBJ1-4 | TRBV2 | NA | few | TGTGCCAGCAGTGTAGGGGGTAAAAATGAAAAACTGTTTTTT | CASSVGGKNEKLFF
TRBJ1-5 | TRBV4-2 | TRBD1 | NA | TGTGCCAGCAGCAAAGGGGACAGGGGCACCGTTAATCAGCCCCAGCATTTT | CASSKGDRGTVNQPQHF
TRBJ2-2 | TRBV7-3 | NA | NA | TGTGCCAGCAGCTTTACGGCCACCGGGGAGCTGTTTTTT | CASSFTATGELFF
TRBJ2-3 | TRBV6-2/TRBV6-3 | NA | NA | TGTGCCAGCAGTTACCAGGATACGGGAGCGACAGATACGCAGTATTTT | CASSYQDTGATDTQYF
TRBJ1-1 | TRBV14 | NA | once | TGTGCCAGCAGCCTTCCGGGCAGATATGAAGCTTTCTTT | CASSLPGRYEAFF
TRBJ1-5 | TRBV2 | NA | many | TGTGCCAGCAGTGGGGGGCAGAAGTATCAGCCCCAGCATTTT | CASSGGQKYQPQHF
TRBJ1-1 | TRBV10-3 | TRBD1 | NA | TGTGCCACCTTAAGGACAGGGGCGGACACTGAAGCTTTCTTT | CATLRTGADTEAFF
TRBJ2-7 | TRBV12-3/TRBV12-4 | NA | NA | TGTGCCAGCAGTTTCAGGCAGGGGGGCGAGCAGTACTTC | CASSFRQGGEQYF
TRBJ2-5 | TRBV13 | NA | once | TGTGCCAGCAGCTTAGGGGCCGAGGGAAAGGGAGAGACCCAGTACTTC | CASSLGAEGKGETQYF
TRBJ2-7 | TRBV15 | NA | NA | TGTGCCACCAGCAGAGTTGATGCGGAGGGGGCTTACGAGCAGTACTTC | CATSRVDAEGAYEQYF
TRBJ1-5 | TRBV19 | TRBD1 | NA | TGTGCCAGTAGTTCGGGACAGGGGGCAAACCAGCCCCAGCATTTT | CASSSGQGANQPQHF
TRBJ2-3 | TRBV2 | NA | NA | TGTGCCAGCAGACTGATGGCAGATACGCAGTATTTT | CASRLMADTQYF